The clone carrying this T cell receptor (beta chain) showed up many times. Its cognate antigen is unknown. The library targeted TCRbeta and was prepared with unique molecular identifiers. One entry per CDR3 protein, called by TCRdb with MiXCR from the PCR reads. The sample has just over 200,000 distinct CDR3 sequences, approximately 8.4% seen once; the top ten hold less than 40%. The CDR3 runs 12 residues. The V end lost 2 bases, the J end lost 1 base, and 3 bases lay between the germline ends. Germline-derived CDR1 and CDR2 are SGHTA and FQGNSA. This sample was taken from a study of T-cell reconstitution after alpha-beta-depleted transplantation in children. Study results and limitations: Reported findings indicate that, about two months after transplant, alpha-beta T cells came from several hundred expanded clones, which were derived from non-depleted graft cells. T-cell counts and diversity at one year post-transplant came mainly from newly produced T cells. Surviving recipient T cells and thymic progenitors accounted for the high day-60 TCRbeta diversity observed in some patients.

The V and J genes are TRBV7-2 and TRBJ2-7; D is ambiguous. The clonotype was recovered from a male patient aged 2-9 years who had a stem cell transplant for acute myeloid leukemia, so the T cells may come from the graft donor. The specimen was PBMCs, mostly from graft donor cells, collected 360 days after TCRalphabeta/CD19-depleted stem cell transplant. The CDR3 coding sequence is TGTGCCAGCAGCTTACGATCCTACGAGCAGTACTTC. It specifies CASSLRSYEQYF.